This T cell receptor beta chain came from a study of OX40 agonist ivuxolimab in advanced cancers. The CDR3 loop spans 16 amino acids. V lost 3 bases, J lost 12 bases, and 18 bases stayed unmatched. CDR1 GTSNPN and CDR2 SVGIG come from the germline V gene (reference sequence). Data came from immunoSEQ multiplex PCR; TCRdb stores just in-frame clones and leaves some out. The table lists under 45,000 clones, about four fifths of them singletons, with roughly 13% in the top ten. The V gene is TRBV30, the J gene TRBJ2-7; TRBD1 matches 12 bases. This material consisted of CD4+ or CD8+ T cells sorted from blood, taken in a trial of the OX40 agonist ivuxolimab. This TCR derives from an adult with an advanced solid tumor such as melanoma, head and neck, liver or kidney cancer. The CDR3 sequence is CAWRGAGQGAGMPVYF. CDR3 sequence (DNA): TGTGCCTGGAGGGGAGCGGGACAGGGGGCAGGTATGCCGGTGTACTTC.